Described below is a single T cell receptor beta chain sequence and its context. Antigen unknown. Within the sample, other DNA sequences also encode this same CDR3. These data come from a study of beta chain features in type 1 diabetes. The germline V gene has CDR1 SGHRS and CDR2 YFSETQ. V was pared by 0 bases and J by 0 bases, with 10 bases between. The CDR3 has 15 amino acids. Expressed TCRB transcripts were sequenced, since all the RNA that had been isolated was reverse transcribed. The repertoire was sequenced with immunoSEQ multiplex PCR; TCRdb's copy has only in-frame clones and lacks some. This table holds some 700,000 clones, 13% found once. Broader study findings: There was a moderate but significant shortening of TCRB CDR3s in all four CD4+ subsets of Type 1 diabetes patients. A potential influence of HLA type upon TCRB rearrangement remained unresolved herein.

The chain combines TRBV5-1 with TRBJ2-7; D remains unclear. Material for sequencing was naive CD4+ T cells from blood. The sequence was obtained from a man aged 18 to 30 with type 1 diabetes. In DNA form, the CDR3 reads TGCGCCAGCAGCTTGGACGGCTTGAGCTCCTACGAGCAGTACTTC. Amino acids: CASSLDGLSSYEQYF.